Given below is one T cell receptor (beta chain) in context. The data belong to a study of blood T cell repertoires in COVID-19. All enrollees were about 18 to 95 years old and from about 24 US areas. Recovered participants had two consecutive negative NP/OP PCR tests, healthcare professional clearance, or symptom resolution. Original processing notes: Reference gene primer amplification gave nucleated cell count estimates. Data came from immunoSEQ multiplex PCR; TCRdb stores just in-frame clones and leaves some out. Clone size and V and J calls were adopted from that table, with D and trimming inferred from the DNA. The repertoire holds some 500,000 clones, with over 75% as singletons. This CDR3 is built from 16 residues. The germline V gene has CDR1 KGHDR and CDR2 SFDVKD. V gave up 2 bases and J gave up 3 bases; unmatched junction bases: 5.

The source is a woman aged 40 to 49 who had recovered from COVID-19. The chain is built from TRBV24-1 and TRBJ1-5, with 8 bases matching TRBD1. Sample: PBMCs or T cells enriched from blood (not recorded which). The CDR3 sequence: CATSDSRQGFNQPQHF. Here the CDR3 DNA reads TGTGCCACCAGTGATTCCCGACAGGGGTTCAATCAGCCCCAGCATTTT.